The present TCR beta chain was sequenced within a study of beta chain features in type 1 diabetes. Note on this clone: Its antigen is currently unknown.

Sequenced material consisted of expressed TCRB transcripts (all of the isolated RNA was reverse transcribed). Assay used: immunoSEQ multiplex PCR; TCRdb lists only in-frame clones, some missing. The top ten clones hold 6.7% of a sample with around 300,000 clones, roughly 15% of them seen once. V was trimmed by 4 bases and J by 2 bases, leaving 9 bases between them. The CDR3 is 15 residues long. Germline V lookup: CDR1 LGHNA, CDR2 YSLEER. Study-wide results and caveats: Within each of all four CD4+ subsets, Type 1 diabetes patients had TCRB CDR3s that were moderately but significantly shorter.

All of the sorted populations showed purity greater than 98%. Sequenced material: central memory CD4+ T cells from blood. The TCR was taken from a man aged 25-45 years in good health. The V call is TRBV4-3, the J call TRBJ2-6; D call uncertain. The DNA of the CDR3 is TGCGCCAGCAGCCTTCGTGAGACTGGGGCCAACGTCCTGACTTTC. As protein: CASSLRETGANVLTF.